This T cell receptor (beta chain) was retrieved from a study of CD8+CD57+ T cells in acquired aplastic anemia. Study-wide results and caveats: Researchers reported that CD8+ Simpson's diversity was not significantly different in patients versus controls.

The V end lost 4 bases, the J end lost 4 bases, and 6 bases lay between the germline ends. The CDR3 consists of 12 residues. The germline CDR1 and CDR2 sequences are SGDLS and YYNGEE. Profiles of TCR beta VDJ and CDR3 were generated from a genomic DNA template. TCRdb passed the reads through MiXCR, listing each CDR3 protein once. The data contain hundreds of thousands of distinct CDR3 sequences, about a third of them singletons. Patients chosen for sequencing had CD8+CD57+ cells that had expanded, as shown by flow cytometry. Severe acquired aplastic anemia was the diagnosis recorded for all patients. None of the patients had been given any therapy when their blood was sampled. A few counts support this clonotype. Antigen unknown. This may arise from a read error, as a much more abundant clone is one base away.

This clonotype was obtained from a human donor with aplastic anemia. The source material was sorted CD4+, CD8+, or CD8+CD57+ T cells (not recorded which) from PBMCs. This chain uses TRBV9 with TRBJ1-3; D ambiguous. Here the CDR3 DNA reads TGTGCCAGCAGCCGGGTCGGAAACACCATATATTTT. Its protein product is CASSRVGNTIYF.